These T cell receptor beta chains were read from a single sample in a study of response to subunit inactivated influenza vaccine. A single record per CDR3 protein comes from TCRdb applying MiXCR to the RT-PCR reads. Of about 700,000 distinct CDR3 sequences listed, 13% to 15% are singletons. This material consisted of PBMCs from blood, taken 14 to 15 days before vaccination. Receptors were obtained from a man aged 45-60 years who received an inactivated influenza vaccine. Each CDR3 is given with its conserved first and last residue. D genes are given only for firm matches. A row's size may be missing; if present it is once, few, many or a size class.

v_gene: TRBV6-5
abundance: few
d_gene: .
j_gene: TRBJ2-1
CDR3aa: CASSYSLDFFSRGNEQFF
CDR3nt: TGTGCCAGCAGTTACTCGTTGGACTTCTTTTCGAGGGGCAATGAGCAGTTCTTC

v_gene: TRBV7-2
abundance: few
d_gene: TRBD2
j_gene: TRBJ2-5
CDR3aa: CASSLKRGGQETQYF
CDR3nt: TGTGCCAGCAGCTTAAAGCGGGGGGGCCAAGAGACCCAGTACTTC

v_gene: TRBV12-3/TRBV12-4
abundance: many
d_gene: .
j_gene: TRBJ2-7
CDR3aa: CASSFSRSYEQYF
CDR3nt: TGTGCCAGCAGTTTTTCTCGCTCCTACGAGCAGTACTTC

v_gene: TRBV5-1
abundance: .
d_gene: TRBD2
j_gene: TRBJ2-2
CDR3aa: CASKRTSGSTGELFF
CDR3nt: TGCGCCAGCAAAAGGACTAGCGGGAGCACCGGGGAGCTGTTTTTT

v_gene: TRBV2
abundance: .
d_gene: .
j_gene: TRBJ2-1
CDR3aa: CASNQRTYNEQFF
CDR3nt: TGTGCCAGCAACCAAAGAACCTACAATGAGCAGTTCTTC

v_gene: TRBV6-5
abundance: few
d_gene: .
j_gene: TRBJ2-1
CDR3aa: CASSYSGPATLDEQFF
CDR3nt: TGTGCCAGCAGTTACTCCGGCCCCGCTACACTGGATGAGCAGTTCTTC

v_gene: TRBV4-1
abundance: .
d_gene: .
j_gene: TRBJ2-4
CDR3aa: CASSQPGLSRVNIQYF
CDR3nt: TGCGCCAGCAGCCAACCGGGACTCTCGAGGGTAAACATTCAGTACTTC

v_gene: TRBV4-2
abundance: .
d_gene: .
j_gene: TRBJ2-1
CDR3aa: CASSYRKNEQFF
CDR3nt: TGTGCCAGCAGCTACCGAAAAAATGAGCAGTTCTTC

v_gene: TRBV6-5
abundance: .
d_gene: TRBD2
j_gene: TRBJ2-3
CDR3aa: CASSYTNLAGQTDTQYF
CDR3nt: TGTGCCAGCAGTTACACAAATCTAGCGGGACAAACAGATACGCAGTATTTT

v_gene: TRBV20-1
abundance: .
d_gene: TRBD1
j_gene: TRBJ1-1
CDR3aa: CSATGDRGNTEAFF
CDR3nt: TGCAGTGCTACCGGGGACAGGGGAAACACTGAAGCTTTCTTT

v_gene: TRBV12-3/TRBV12-4
abundance: .
d_gene: TRBD2
j_gene: TRBJ2-1
CDR3aa: CASRGTSAYNEQFF
CDR3nt: TGTGCCAGCAGAGGGACTAGCGCCTACAATGAGCAGTTCTTC

v_gene: TRBV4-2
abundance: .
d_gene: .
j_gene: TRBJ1-6
CDR3aa: CASSQDESRTYNSPLHF
CDR3nt: TGTGCCAGCAGCCAAGATGAATCCCGGACCTATAATTCACCCCTCCACTTT

v_gene: TRBV14
abundance: .
d_gene: .
j_gene: TRBJ2-1
CDR3aa: CASSPRIAPNEQFF
CDR3nt: TGTGCCAGCAGCCCCCGTATCGCCCCCAATGAGCAGTTCTTC

v_gene: TRBV24-1
abundance: few
d_gene: TRBD2
j_gene: TRBJ2-1
CDR3aa: CATRGLGLYNEQFF
CDR3nt: TGTGCCACCAGGGGACTAGGCCTGTACAATGAGCAGTTCTTC

v_gene: TRBV29-1
abundance: many
d_gene: TRBD1
j_gene: TRBJ2-3
CDR3aa: CSVARDSREYF
CDR3nt: TGCAGCGTTGCCCGGGACAGTCGAGAGTATTTT

v_gene: TRBV27
abundance: .
d_gene: TRBD2
j_gene: TRBJ2-7
CDR3aa: CASSFREGPYEQYF
CDR3nt: TGTGCCAGCAGTTTTCGGGAGGGCCCCTACGAGCAGTACTTC

v_gene: TRBV9
abundance: .
d_gene: TRBD2
j_gene: TRBJ2-1
CDR3aa: CASSVAPRLAGVSTYNEQFF
CDR3nt: TGTGCCAGCAGCGTAGCCCCGAGACTAGCGGGAGTATCCACCTACAATGAGCAGTTCTTC

v_gene: TRBV15
abundance: few
d_gene: TRBD1
j_gene: TRBJ1-4
CDR3aa: CATSRAQGAQEKLFF
CDR3nt: TGTGCCACCAGCAGAGCCCAGGGGGCGCAAGAAAAACTGTTTTTT

v_gene: TRBV28
abundance: .
d_gene: .
j_gene: TRBJ1-5
CDR3aa: CASRTGENQPQHF
CDR3nt: TGTGCCAGCAGAACCGGGGAGAATCAGCCCCAGCATTTT

v_gene: TRBV3-1
abundance: few
d_gene: .
j_gene: TRBJ2-1
CDR3aa: CASSPFTGEGMFF
CDR3nt: TGTGCCAGCAGCCCTTTTACAGGGGAGGGTATGTTCTTC

v_gene: TRBV4-3
abundance: few
d_gene: .
j_gene: TRBJ2-5
CDR3aa: CASSQDRGEETQYF
CDR3nt: TGCGCCAGCAGCCAAGATCGGGGTGAGGAGACCCAGTACTTC

v_gene: TRBV9
abundance: few
d_gene: TRBD2
j_gene: TRBJ2-3
CDR3aa: CASSPLRTAGDPDTQYF
CDR3nt: TGTGCCAGCAGCCCACTCAGGACCGCGGGAGATCCAGATACGCAGTATTTT

v_gene: TRBV7-8
abundance: few
d_gene: .
j_gene: TRBJ2-1
CDR3aa: CASSFKEGFLDEQFF
CDR3nt: TGTGCCAGCAGCTTTAAGGAAGGGTTTCTGGATGAGCAGTTCTTC

v_gene: TRBV6-1
abundance: few
d_gene: .
j_gene: TRBJ1-1
CDR3aa: CASSEAYGNTEAFF
CDR3nt: TGTGCCAGCAGTGAAGCGTACGGCAACACTGAAGCTTTCTTT

v_gene: TRBV18
abundance: .
d_gene: .
j_gene: TRBJ2-3
CDR3aa: CASSPPLVPDTQYF
CDR3nt: TGTGCCAGCTCACCACCACTAGTCCCAGATACGCAGTATTTT

v_gene: TRBV28
abundance: .
d_gene: TRBD2
j_gene: TRBJ2-7
CDR3aa: CASRSSGRSSYEQYF
CDR3nt: TGTGCCAGCAGATCTAGCGGGCGGAGCTCCTACGAGCAGTACTTC

v_gene: TRBV29-1
abundance: many
d_gene: .
j_gene: TRBJ2-1
CDR3aa: CSVVPYNNEQFF
CDR3nt: TGCAGCGTTGTCCCCTACAACAATGAGCAGTTCTTC

v_gene: TRBV29-1
abundance: few
d_gene: .
j_gene: TRBJ1-4
CDR3aa: CSVVWAGRNEKLFF
CDR3nt: TGCAGCGTTGTGTGGGCAGGGAGAAATGAAAAACTGTTTTTT

v_gene: TRBV7-2
abundance: few
d_gene: TRBD2
j_gene: TRBJ2-2
CDR3aa: CASKKDGGRGFGELFF
CDR3nt: TGTGCCAGCAAAAAGGACGGCGGGAGGGGATTCGGGGAGCTGTTTTTT

v_gene: TRBV11-2
abundance: few
d_gene: .
j_gene: TRBJ2-2
CDR3aa: CASSLVIPGELFF
CDR3nt: TGTGCCAGCAGCTTAGTCATTCCCGGGGAGCTGTTTTTT

v_gene: TRBV28
abundance: many
d_gene: TRBD2
j_gene: TRBJ2-7
CDR3aa: CASSYSGGTTRTYEQYF
CDR3nt: TGTGCCAGCAGTTACTCGGGGGGGACAACTCGTACCTACGAGCAGTACTTC

v_gene: TRBV12-3/TRBV12-4
abundance: many
d_gene: .
j_gene: TRBJ2-7
CDR3aa: CASSKTVSYEQYF
CDR3nt: TGTGCCAGCAGTAAGACAGTTTCCTACGAGCAGTACTTC

v_gene: TRBV25-1
abundance: few
d_gene: .
j_gene: TRBJ2-2
CDR3aa: CASWRAGELFF
CDR3nt: TGTGCCAGCTGGCGGGCCGGGGAGCTGTTTTTT

v_gene: TRBV20-1
abundance: .
d_gene: .
j_gene: TRBJ1-5
CDR3aa: CSASASWGHSNQPQHF
CDR3nt: TGCAGTGCTAGCGCGTCCTGGGGCCATAGCAATCAGCCCCAGCATTTT

v_gene: TRBV20-1
abundance: .
d_gene: .
j_gene: TRBJ2-3
CDR3aa: CSARGHGTNTDTQYF
CDR3nt: TGCAGTGCTAGAGGCCACGGGACAAACACAGATACGCAGTATTTT

v_gene: TRBV7-2
abundance: .
d_gene: .
j_gene: TRBJ2-7
CDR3aa: CASSLDGLTYEQYF
CDR3nt: TGTGCCAGCAGCCTCGACGGACTGACCTACGAGCAGTACTTC

v_gene: TRBV7-9
abundance: once
d_gene: .
j_gene: TRBJ2-5
CDR3aa: CASSFVKTTANQETQYF
CDR3nt: TGTGCCAGCAGCTTCGTTAAAACGACGGCCAACCAAGAGACCCAGTACTTC

v_gene: TRBV7-6
abundance: .
d_gene: .
j_gene: TRBJ1-1
CDR3aa: CATGAMNTEAFF
CDR3nt: TGTGCCACAGGGGCCATGAACACTGAAGCTTTCTTT

v_gene: TRBV15
abundance: few
d_gene: .
j_gene: TRBJ1-2
CDR3aa: CATSRDSGIGYTF
CDR3nt: TGTGCCACCAGCAGAGATAGCGGGATCGGCTACACCTTC

v_gene: TRBV11-3
abundance: many
d_gene: .
j_gene: TRBJ2-1
CDR3aa: CASSSDGDEQFF
CDR3nt: TGTGCCAGCAGCTCGGACGGGGATGAGCAGTTCTTC

v_gene: TRBV29-1
abundance: few
d_gene: .
j_gene: TRBJ1-5
CDR3aa: CSVRQAPNQPQHF
CDR3nt: TGCAGCGTTAGACAGGCCCCCAATCAGCCCCAGCATTTT

v_gene: TRBV28
abundance: .
d_gene: .
j_gene: TRBJ2-1
CDR3aa: CASSRQPYRSYNEQFF
CDR3nt: TGTGCCAGCAGCCGCCAGCCCTACCGCTCCTACAATGAGCAGTTCTTC

v_gene: TRBV5-1
abundance: many
d_gene: .
j_gene: TRBJ1-2
CDR3aa: CASSLGGADYGYTF
CDR3nt: TGCGCCAGCAGCTTGGGGGGGGCGGACTATGGCTACACCTTC

v_gene: TRBV2
abundance: many
d_gene: TRBD2
j_gene: TRBJ2-1
CDR3aa: CAGHSSGYLSSYNEQFF
CDR3nt: TGTGCCGGTCATTCTAGCGGGTACTTGAGCTCCTACAATGAGCAGTTCTTC

v_gene: TRBV7-6
abundance: .
d_gene: TRBD2
j_gene: TRBJ2-5
CDR3aa: CASSSGTSFRTQYF
CDR3nt: TGTGCCAGCAGCTCCGGGACTAGTTTCAGGACCCAGTACTTC

v_gene: TRBV2
abundance: few
d_gene: TRBD1
j_gene: TRBJ2-1
CDR3aa: CASRDRDRYNEQFF
CDR3nt: TGTGCCAGCAGGGACAGGGATCGCTACAATGAGCAGTTCTTC

v_gene: TRBV6-2/TRBV6-3
abundance: .
d_gene: TRBD1
j_gene: TRBJ1-1
CDR3aa: CASSYLGQLYEAFF
CDR3nt: TGTGCCAGCAGTTACTTGGGACAGCTTTATGAAGCTTTCTTT

v_gene: TRBV2
abundance: .
d_gene: .
j_gene: TRBJ1-5
CDR3aa: CAMARERNQPQHF
CDR3nt: TGTGCTATGGCCCGGGAGCGCAATCAGCCCCAGCATTTT